This T cell receptor (beta chain) was captured by sequencing in a study of identical twins. The study's findings and limits: Invariant MAIT and iNKT cells are populations that could partly confound zero-insertion analyses.

Germline-derived CDR1 and CDR2 are MNHEY and SVGAGI. V lost 6 bases and J 9 bases, leaving 11 bases between the germline ends. The CDR3 has 11 amino acids. A remark on this clonotype: As yet, its antigen is unknown.

TCRdb reprocessed the 5' RACE reads with MiXCR, giving one entry per CDR3 protein. The data hold about 700,000 distinct CDR3 sequences, with 8.5% to 9.5% observed a single time. The same specimen was also included in a second study, on yellow fever vaccine responses in identical twins.

Sequenced: PBMCs. The V and J genes are TRBV6-5 and TRBJ1-1, with TRBD1 as a possible D gene (5 bases). This clonotype was sampled from a woman between 18 and 29 years old in good health. CDR3 residues: CASRGRGQAFF. The DNA for the CDR3 is TGTGCCAGCAGAGGCCGGGGACAAGCTTTCTTT.